This record covers a single T cell receptor (beta chain). These data belong to a study of blood T cell repertoires in COVID-19. Some clones are missing from TCRdb's copy, which holds only in-frame ones; the method was immunoSEQ multiplex PCR. This table has around 100,000 clones, more than 80% appearing once. Germline values: CDR1 SGHRS, CDR2 YFSETQ. There are 18 residues in the CDR3. The V segment lost 3 bases and the J segment 0 bases; nucleotides outside the gene matches: 5. The sample consisted of peripheral blood. V usage is TRBV5-1 and J usage is TRBJ2-5; 16 nucleotides line up with TRBD2. The receptor comes from a woman of 80 years or more with acute or convalescent COVID-19. The CDR3 DNA reads as TGCGCCAGCAGCTCGGGACTAGCGGGGGGGAGGTACCAAGAGACCCAGTACTTC. As protein: CASSSGLAGGRYQETQYF. Filled out from reference TRBV5-1 and TRBJ2-5, the complete variable domain reads KAGVTQTPRYLIKTRGQQVTLSCSPISGHRSVSWYQQTPGQGLQFLFEYFSETQRNKGNFPGRFSGRQFSNSRSEMNVSTLELGDSALYLCASSSGLAGGRYQETQYFGPGTRLLVL.